Listed below are T cell receptor beta chains from one sample, sequenced in a study of T cell responses to AZD1222 COVID-19 vaccine. TCRdb keeps only in-frame clones here, not all; method: immunoSEQ multiplex PCR. Among about 160,000 clones listed, about nine tenths were seen once. This sample comprised peripheral blood, obtained on day 0 of AZD1222 vaccination. These receptors originate from an adult in good health. The CDR3 runs from the conserved cysteine through the conserved F or W. D genes are given only for firm matches. Where a row states a size, it is once, few, many or the class of an expanded clone; other rows omit it.

J gene	clone size	D gene	V gene	CDR3 DNA	CDR3 protein
TRBJ2-2	NA	TRBD2	TRBV9	TGTGCCAGCAGCGTGGGGACTAGCGGGAGAACGAACACCGGGGAGCTGTTTTTT	CASSVGTSGRTNTGELFF
TRBJ2-3	NA	NA	TRBV9	TGTGCCAGCAGCTCGCACCCGGGACTCGACATGACAGATACGCAGTATTTT	CASSSHPGLDMTDTQYF
TRBJ2-7	once	NA	TRBV21-1	TGTGCCAGCAGCAATTTGGACCCCGGGACACCCTACGAGCAGTACTTC	CASSNLDPGTPYEQYF
TRBJ2-1	NA	TRBD1	TRBV5-1	TGCGCCAGCAGCTTGATGGACAGGGTCTACAATGAGCAGTTCTTC	CASSLMDRVYNEQFF
TRBJ2-1	NA	TRBD2	TRBV25-1	TGTGCCAGCTCCCTGGGGGACTACGCCCACAATGAGCAGTTCTTC	CASSLGDYAHNEQFF
TRBJ2-1	NA	TRBD2	TRBV5-1	TGCGCCAGCAGCGAGGACATCCTAGCGGGAGAGCAGTTCTTC	CASSEDILAGEQFF
TRBJ2-7	NA	NA	TRBV4-1	TGCGCCAGCAGCCAAGGACTTTCCTACGAGCAGTACTTC	CASSQGLSYEQYF
TRBJ2-7	NA	NA	TRBV3-1/TRBV3-2	TGTGCCAGCAGCCAAGAGAACGGAGAGCAGTACTTC	CASSQENGEQYF
TRBJ2-6	NA	TRBD1	TRBV25-1	TGTGCCACTTCGCGACAGGGGCGTTTAGGGGCCAACGTCCTGACTTTC	CATSRQGRLGANVLTF
TRBJ1-2	NA	NA	TRBV2	TGTGCCAGCACAGGGGATAACTATGGCTACACCTTC	CASTGDNYGYTF
TRBJ1-2	NA	NA	TRBV30	TGTGCCTGGAGTGACACAGGGTTTGGCTACACCTTC	CAWSDTGFGYTF
TRBJ1-4	NA	NA	TRBV2	TGTGCCAGCAGTGAACGAGGGATGAGGGAAAAACTGTTTTTT	CASSERGMREKLFF
TRBJ1-1	NA	NA	TRBV20-1	TGCAGTGCTTGGTCGAGGGCTGAAGCTTTCTTT	CSAWSRAEAFF
TRBJ1-1	NA	NA	TRBV25-1	TGTGCCAGCATGGTGGCGGCTTTCTTT	CASMVAAFF
TRBJ2-3	NA	NA	TRBV4-1	TGCGCCAGCAGCCAGTGGGGTACGGGGACAGATACGCAGTATTTT	CASSQWGTGTDTQYF
TRBJ2-7	NA	NA	TRBV28	TGTGCCAGCAGTTTACCTGGCGGAAGCCGTAGCCAATACGAGCAGTACTTC	CASSLPGGSRSQYEQYF
TRBJ1-6	NA	TRBD1	TRBV30	TGTGCCTGGAGTGTATCCACAGGGGGTAATTCACCCCTCCACTTT	CAWSVSTGGNSPLHF
TRBJ2-5	NA	NA	TRBV21-1	TGTGCCAGCGAGACAGGCCCCAGTGAGACCCAGTACTTC	CASETGPSETQYF
TRBJ2-7	NA	TRBD1	TRBV5-6	TGTGCCAGCAGCTTACGGGACAGGGTCTACGAGCAGTACTTC	CASSLRDRVYEQYF
TRBJ1-2	NA	NA	TRBV11-2	TGTGCCAGCAGCAACGATGGCTACACCTTC	CASSNDGYTF
TRBJ1-3	NA	NA	TRBV27	TGTGCCAGCAGTACCGCCCATTTAAACACCATATATTTT	CASSTAHLNTIYF
TRBJ2-1	NA	NA	TRBV9	TGTGCCAGCAGCGTATCGCGCAATGAGCAGTTCTTC	CASSVSRNEQFF
TRBJ1-6	NA	NA	TRBV5-1	TGCGCCAGCAGCTTGGACGGCACCTATAATTCACCCCTCCACTTT	CASSLDGTYNSPLHF
TRBJ2-7	once	NA	TRBV24-1	TGTGCCACCAGTGGAGGGGACCCGTACGAGCAGTACTTC	CATSGGDPYEQYF
TRBJ2-3	once	NA	TRBV6-1	TGTGCCAGCGGTGAGAGACAGAGCACAGATACGCAGTATTTT	CASGERQSTDTQYF
TRBJ1-6	NA	NA	TRBV7-2	TGTGCCAGCAGCTTAGCGATCGGGGGGAGAGGTAATTCACCCCTCCACTTT	CASSLAIGGRGNSPLHF
TRBJ1-2	NA	TRBD1	TRBV6-4	TGTGCCAGCAGTGACCGGGAGGGGGCGGGTAACTATGGCTACACCTTC	CASSDREGAGNYGYTF
TRBJ2-5	NA	NA	TRBV4-1	TGCGCCAGCAGCCAAGAAGGCGTACCGGGCGAGACCCAGTACTTC	CASSQEGVPGETQYF
TRBJ2-3	NA	NA	TRBV5-4	TGTGCCAGCACCCCAAGGGGAGCTGCTACGCAGTATTTT	CASTPRGAATQYF
TRBJ2-7	NA	NA	TRBV29-1	TGCAGCGGCGTTTACGTACTCGAGCAGTACTTC	CSGVYVLEQYF
TRBJ2-7	NA	NA	TRBV5-1	TGCGCCAGCAGCCCCAAGGAGGCAAGCTCCTACGAGCAGTACTTC	CASSPKEASSYEQYF
TRBJ1-5	NA	NA	TRBV19	TGTGCCAGTAGTAGTCAAGAAAAAGGCAATCAGCCCCAGCATTTT	CASSSQEKGNQPQHF
TRBJ1-6	NA	NA	TRBV5-4	TGTGCCAGCAGCTTGTGGCAATATAATTCACCCCTCCACTTT	CASSLWQYNSPLHF
TRBJ2-1	NA	TRBD2	TRBV19	TGTGCCAGTAGTTTTTCTAGCGGCGCGTACAATGAGCAGTTCTTC	CASSFSSGAYNEQFF
TRBJ1-2	NA	NA	TRBV12-3/TRBV12-4	TGTGCCAGCAGTTTTGACATATCCTACACCTTC	CASSFDISYTF
TRBJ2-3	NA	NA	TRBV27	TGTGCCAGCACGGACCGACGCACAGATACGCAGTATTTT	CASTDRRTDTQYF
TRBJ1-2	once	NA	TRBV28	TGTGCCAGCTTGACACGGACAGACCCAAACTATGGCTACACCTTC	CASLTRTDPNYGYTF
TRBJ2-7	NA	TRBD1	TRBV7-2	TGTGCCAGCAGCTTGACAGGGCTCTACGAGCAGTACTTC	CASSLTGLYEQYF
TRBJ1-5	NA	NA	TRBV18	TGTGCCAGCTCGATCCGGGACGACAATCAGCCCCAGCATTTT	CASSIRDDNQPQHF
TRBJ1-2	NA	TRBD1	TRBV6-5	TGTGCCAGCAGTTCGGACAGGAGTTTCTACACCTTC	CASSSDRSFYTF
TRBJ1-1	once	NA	TRBV4-3	TGCGCCAGCAGCGTCGTTGGGGGAACGGGGAAGGAAGCTTTCTTT	CASSVVGGTGKEAFF
TRBJ2-7	once	TRBD2	TRBV7-9	TGTGCCAGCAGCTCCCCCCTGGGGACTAACGAGCAGTACTTC	CASSSPLGTNEQYF
TRBJ1-1	NA	NA	TRBV6-5	TGTGCCAGCAGTTGGTTCCAGGGACCCGACACTGAAGCTTTCTTT	CASSWFQGPDTEAFF
TRBJ2-5	NA	TRBD2	TRBV9	TGTGCCAGCAGCGTAGGGACTAGCGGGGCGGAGACCCAGTACTTC	CASSVGTSGAETQYF
TRBJ1-1	NA	NA	TRBV6-6	TGTGCCAGCAGTTACGGGACGGGACTTTGGAACACTGAAGCTTTCTTT	CASSYGTGLWNTEAFF
TRBJ2-2	NA	NA	TRBV6-5	TGTGCCAGCAGCCAGGGCGGGGAGCTGTTTTTT	CASSQGGELFF
TRBJ2-6	NA	NA	TRBV9	TGTGCCAGCAGCGTAGTCTCAGGGTTGCTTCCTGGGGCCAACGTCCTGACTTTC	CASSVVSGLLPGANVLTF
TRBJ2-1	NA	TRBD2	TRBV5-1	TGCGCCAGCACCTCTAGCGGGGAAACCTACAATGAGCAGTTCTTC	CASTSSGETYNEQFF
TRBJ2-3	NA	NA	TRBV7-2	TGTGCCAGCAGCTTCAGTACAGATACGCAGTATTTT	CASSFSTDTQYF
TRBJ2-7	NA	TRBD1	TRBV9	TGTGCCAGCAGCGGATCGGGACAGGGGAACGAGCAGTACTTC	CASSGSGQGNEQYF
TRBJ2-7	NA	TRBD2	TRBV5-4	TGTGCCAGCAGCACCGAGCGGGGGGCGTCCTACGAGCAGTACTTC	CASSTERGASYEQYF
TRBJ1-2	NA	NA	TRBV24-1	TGTGCCACCAGTAAGGCACCGCTCAACTATGGCTACACCTTC	CATSKAPLNYGYTF
TRBJ2-3	NA	NA	TRBV7-3	TGTGCCAGCAGCTCTCGGGACTCCCGCACAGATACGCAGTATTTT	CASSSRDSRTDTQYF
TRBJ1-3	NA	TRBD1	TRBV15	TGTGCCACCAGCAGAGATGGGTCTCAGGGGGCTGGAAACACCATATATTTT	CATSRDGSQGAGNTIYF
TRBJ1-2	NA	NA	TRBV20-1	TGCAGTGCTAGTGGAGACAGCACCATCCTCTATGGCTACACCTTC	CSASGDSTILYGYTF
TRBJ1-5	NA	NA	TRBV7-2	TGTGCCAGCAGCTTAGTTAGGGTCGGTAATCAGCCCCAGCATTTT	CASSLVRVGNQPQHF
TRBJ1-4	NA	NA	TRBV6-6	TGTGCCAGCAGTGGTGGAGATGAAAAACTGTTTTTT	CASSGGDEKLFF
TRBJ2-7	NA	NA	TRBV15	TGTGCCACCAGCAGAGATCGAGCCCGAAGCGAGCAGTACTTC	CATSRDRARSEQYF
TRBJ1-2	NA	TRBD1	TRBV30	TGTGCCTGGAGTGTACTTGGTTTGGGACAGGGGGCAGGGAACTATGGCTACACCTTC	CAWSVLGLGQGAGNYGYTF
TRBJ1-1	NA	NA	TRBV19	TGTGCCAGTAGTGCATGGTCAGGTTATCCAACTGAAGCTTTCTTT	CASSAWSGYPTEAFF